This T cell receptor beta chain comes out of a study of blood T cell repertoires in COVID-19 (dated by TCRdb to about 2020). A note on the overall study: The collaborator samples originated in the United States, Italy and Spain and spanned the acute and convalescent phases of COVID-19. The prospective study material was composed of cDNA or gDNA derived from T cells, B-cell-depleted T cells, or PBMCs. Deeply sampled blood TCRbeta repertoires from subjects exposed to, actively infected with, or recovered from COVID-19 were included in the dataset. The repertoires were made available in a free public database intended to serve as a resource for research on the immune response to SARS-CoV-2. Samples were obtained from the ongoing ImmuneRACE study (first 160 participants) and from 1,254 subjects provided by 6 global collaborators. The sample metadata nearly always contained a de-identified subject ID, COVID-19 status, age in years and sex. Where available, HLA class I and class II types were obtained from metadata supplied by the sample provider rather than from assay-based typing.

Overall study results and their limits: Clinical and demographic metadata were provided uncurated, with the amount varying by source and participant.

In the case of this clone: The target of this receptor is not known. Qualities for individual bases were not recorded, and no much larger clone is one base off.

The CDR3 numbers 13 residues from cysteine through phenylalanine. Here the CDR3 DNA is all that survives: 39 bases in frame from base 1. For CDR1 and CDR2, the germline V gene lists MDHEN and SYDVKM. Unmatched junction bases come to 4, with V trimmed by 10 bases and J by 2 bases. TCRbeta CDR3 regions were amplified from genomic DNA by means of the immunoSEQ Assay, a bias-controlled multiplex PCR. In the authors' own workflow: The number of nucleated cells in each sample was estimated by amplification of reference gene primers within the assay. Sequence reads were collapsed and filtered to measure the absolute abundance of every unique TCRbeta CDR3 rearrangement. For each sample, productive Simpson clonality was calculated as the square root of Simpson's diversity index across productive rearrangements. TCRdb provides this immuneACCESS table in a form limited to in-frame rearrangements. Some clones are lacking; in checked studies, under half of them reflect an unresolved V gene, and why the rest are absent is not known. The V and J calls and clone size were taken over from that table, and D and trimming were inferred from the DNA. In this sample the table shows 300,000 to 450,000 clones, around 87% of which occur a single time. The ten largest account for 2.5% to 3.5% of the sample.

Collaborating institutions collected whole blood in K2EDTA tubes following their own protocols. For TCRbeta analysis, collaborators shipped samples as frozen whole blood, isolated PBMCs, or DNA extracted from either of those sample types. The clonotype comes from a human donor in a cohort sampled during active COVID-19. The sample consisted of peripheral blood. The chain is encoded by TRBV28 joined to TRBJ2-7; a stretch of 11 junction bases matches TRBD1. The nucleotide sequence reads as follows: TGTGCCACCAGGACAGGGGGCCCCTACGAGCAGTACTTC. It is translated as CATRTGGPYEQYF.